This T cell receptor (beta chain) is from a study of Graves' ophthalmopathy and Graves' hyperthyroidism. Amplification of the TCR beta CDR3 regions used RNA transcripts (as template). First-round RT-PCR used HTBI primers; second-round multiplex PCR followed. One entry per CDR3 protein results from TCRdb running MiXCR on the multiplex PCR reads. The sample contains more than 550,000 distinct CDR3 sequences, 35% to 45% of which appear only once. Per germline, CDR1 SQVTM and CDR2 ANQGSEA. Trimming pared 6 bases from V and 6 bases from J, leaving 7 bases between. This CDR3 has 10 amino acids. Findings and caveats of the study: Appearing in blood as well were most expanded thyroid clonotypes above 0.001 frequency.

This clonotype has at least ten counts. As yet, its antigen is unknown. The TCR originated in an adult man with Graves' ophthalmopathy. The rearrangement uses TRBV29-1 and TRBJ2-3, with D uncertain. The sample comprised peripheral blood. CDR3 coding DNA: TGCAGCGTGGCAGGTGATACGCAGTATTTT. Its translation: CSVAGDTQYF.